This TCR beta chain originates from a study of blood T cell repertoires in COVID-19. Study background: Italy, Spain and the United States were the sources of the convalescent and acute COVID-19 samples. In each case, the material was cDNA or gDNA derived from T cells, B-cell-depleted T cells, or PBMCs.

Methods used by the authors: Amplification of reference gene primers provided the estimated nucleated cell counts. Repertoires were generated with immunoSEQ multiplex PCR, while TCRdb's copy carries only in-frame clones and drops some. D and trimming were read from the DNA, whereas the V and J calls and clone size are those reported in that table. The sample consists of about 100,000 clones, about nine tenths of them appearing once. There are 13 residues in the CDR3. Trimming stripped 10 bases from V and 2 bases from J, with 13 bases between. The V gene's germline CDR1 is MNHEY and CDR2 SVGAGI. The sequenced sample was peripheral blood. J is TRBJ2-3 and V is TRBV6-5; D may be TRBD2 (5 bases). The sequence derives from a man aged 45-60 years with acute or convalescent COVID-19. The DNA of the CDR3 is TGTGCCACCCGTCTAGCCATCACAGATACGCAGTATTTT. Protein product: CATRLAITDTQYF.